These 8 T cell receptor beta chains came from one sample sequenced in a study of cytomegalovirus exposure and HLA in healthy donors. Some clones are missing from TCRdb's copy, which holds only in-frame ones; the method was immunoSEQ multiplex PCR. The sample lists approximately 300,000 clones; roughly 87% were seen once. What was sequenced was PBMCs. These receptors originate from a woman in her 30s in good health and CMV-seropositive.

The chain carries TRBV11-1 and TRBJ1-1; 7 nucleotides align to TRBD1. This CDR3 has 12 residues. Germline V gene lookup returns CDR1 SGHAT and CDR2 FQDESV (reference sequence). V lost 5 bases, J lost 10 bases, and 7 bases stayed unmatched. This CDR3 reads CASSPQRGPAFF. The CDR3 region has the DNA TGTGCCAGCAGCCCACAGAGGGGGCCAGCTTTCTTT.

The chain carries TRBV2 and TRBJ2-3; TRBD2 matches at 7 bases. Germline CDR1 is SNHLY and CDR2 is FYNNEI. After removal of 6 bases from V and 6 bases from J, the junction contained 15 bases not matched to a gene. CDR3 length: 16 residues. CDR3 sequence reads: CASSFQTSRTGDTQYF. CDR3 nucleotide sequence: TGTGCCAGCAGCTTCCAGACTAGCCGGACTGGGGATACGCAGTATTTT.

The chain has TRBV6-5 and TRBJ1-5; the D gene is possibly TRBD1 (5 bases). V lost 2 bases to trimming and J lost 9 bases, with 14 bases between them. Looked up from germline, CDR1 is MNHEY and CDR2 is SVGAGI. The CDR3 extends over 14 amino acids. CDR3 region: CASSYQGFQGPQHF. CDR3 DNA sequence: TGTGCCAGCAGTTACCAGGGTTTTCAAGGGCCCCAGCATTTT.

The chain combines TRBV5-1 with TRBJ2-7; 8 bases line up with TRBD2. Germline V gives CDR1 SGHRS, CDR2 YFSETQ. The ends lost 0 bases at V and 6 bases at J; junction bases unmatched: 5. CDR3 length: 14 amino acids. This CDR3 is CASSLVLAGAEQYF. The CDR3 DNA follows: TGCGCCAGCAGCTTGGTTCTAGCGGGCGCCGAGCAGTACTTC.

The rearrangement joins TRBV15 to TRBJ1-2; 7 bases line up with TRBD1. J was trimmed by 1 base and V by 0 bases; bases with no gene match: 11. CDR1 is LNHNV, CDR2 YYDKDF, per germline (reference sequence). The CDR3 contains 18 residues. The chain's CDR3 is CATSRDWGWGQNNYGYTF. In DNA form, the CDR3 reads TGTGCCACCAGCAGAGATTGGGGTTGGGGACAGAATAACTATGGCTACACCTTC.

The rearrangement links TRBV27 to TRBJ1-2; 10 nucleotides agree with TRBD1. V gave up 6 bases and J gave up 4 bases; unmatched junction bases: 14. From germline, CDR1 is MNHEY and CDR2 SMNVEV (reference sequence). The CDR3 is 17 amino acids. The CDR3 bases are TGTGCCAGCAGGCTTATTAGGGGGACAGGGGTTGGCTATGGCTACACCTTC. It yields the protein CASRLIRGTGVGYGYTF.

The chain employs TRBV5-4 and TRBJ2-7, with 7 bases identical to TRBD2. After removal of 0 bases from V and 2 bases from J, the junction contained 11 bases not matched to a gene. From germline, CDR1 is SGHNT and CDR2 YYREEE (reference sequence). CDR3 size: 17 residues. CDR3 nucleotides: TGTGCCAGCAGCTTGGGACTTCGGGCAGGGAGGGCCTACGAGCAGTACTTC. Translated: CASSLGLRAGRAYEQYF.

V is TRBV27 and J is TRBJ2-3, with 8 positions matching TRBD2. V lost 0 bases to trimming and J lost 6 bases; unmatched junction nucleotides: 5. The CDR3 is 15 amino acids. The germline V gene encodes CDR1 MNHEY and CDR2 SMNVEV (reference sequence). The chain's CDR3 is CASSLSPAGADTQYF. CDR3 nucleotides: TGTGCCAGCAGTTTATCCCCAGCGGGGGCTGATACGCAGTATTTT.